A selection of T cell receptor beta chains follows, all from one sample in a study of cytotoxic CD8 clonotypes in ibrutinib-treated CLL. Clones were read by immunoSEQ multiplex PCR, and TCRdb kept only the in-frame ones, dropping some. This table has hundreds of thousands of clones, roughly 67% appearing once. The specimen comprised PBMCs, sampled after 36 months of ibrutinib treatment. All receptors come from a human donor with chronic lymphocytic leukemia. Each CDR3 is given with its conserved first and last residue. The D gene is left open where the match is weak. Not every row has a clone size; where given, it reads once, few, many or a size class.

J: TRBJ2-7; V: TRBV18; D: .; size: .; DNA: TGTGCCAGCTCACCAGGTGCCAGGGTGGCGTACGAGCAGTACTTC; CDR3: CASSPGARVAYEQYF
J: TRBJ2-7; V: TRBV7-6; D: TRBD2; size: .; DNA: TGTGCCAGCAGCTTAGCGCTAGCGGGGGGCCCCTACGAGCAGTACTTC; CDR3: CASSLALAGGPYEQYF
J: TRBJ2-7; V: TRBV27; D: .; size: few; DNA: TGTGCCAGCAGTTCAGAGGGCCTTTCCTACGAGCAGTACTTC; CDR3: CASSSEGLSYEQYF
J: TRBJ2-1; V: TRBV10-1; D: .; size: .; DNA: TGCGCCAGCAGTGAGTCGGGTGACAATGAGCAGTTCTTC; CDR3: CASSESGDNEQFF
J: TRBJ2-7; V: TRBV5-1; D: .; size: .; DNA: TGCGCCAGCAGCGTTGGGCGGGTACCCTACGAGCAGTACTTC; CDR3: CASSVGRVPYEQYF
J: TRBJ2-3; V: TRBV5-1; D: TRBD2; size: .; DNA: TGCGCCAGCAGCGGAACTAGCGGGAGTCTCGTTTCAGATACGCAGTATTTT; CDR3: CASSGTSGSLVSDTQYF
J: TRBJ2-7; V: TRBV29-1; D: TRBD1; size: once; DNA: TGCAGCGTCACAGGGGGCAAAAGCTCCTACGAGCAGTACTTC; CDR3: CSVTGGKSSYEQYF
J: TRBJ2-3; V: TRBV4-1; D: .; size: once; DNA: TGCGCCAGCAGCCAAGCAACTACAGGGCCTGATACGCAGTATTTT; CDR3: CASSQATTGPDTQYF
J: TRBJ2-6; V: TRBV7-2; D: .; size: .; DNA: TGTGCCAGCAGCTTAAGCTCTGGGGCCAACGTCCTGACTTTC; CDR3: CASSLSSGANVLTF
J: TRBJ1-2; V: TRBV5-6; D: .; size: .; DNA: TGTGCCAGCAGCTTGGCAGGGAACTATGGCTACACCTTC; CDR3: CASSLAGNYGYTF
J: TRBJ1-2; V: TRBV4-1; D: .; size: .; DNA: TGCGCCAGCAGCCAAGATAGGGCAACCTATGGCTACACCTTC; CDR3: CASSQDRATYGYTF
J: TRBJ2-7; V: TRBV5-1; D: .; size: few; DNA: TGCGCCAGCAGCCCAAGCTCCTACGAGCAGTACTTC; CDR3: CASSPSSYEQYF
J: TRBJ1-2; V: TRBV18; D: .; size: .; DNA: TGTGCCAGCTCACCACACCAAGCTGGCTACACCTTC; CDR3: CASSPHQAGYTF
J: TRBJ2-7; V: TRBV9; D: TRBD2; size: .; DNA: TGTGCCAGCAGCGTCACTAGCGCGAGCTCCTACGAGCAGTACTTC; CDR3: CASSVTSASSYEQYF
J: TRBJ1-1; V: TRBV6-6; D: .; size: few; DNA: TGTGGCAGATGGGCAGGGGTCGAGAACACTGAAGCTTTCTTT; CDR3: CGRWAGVENTEAFF
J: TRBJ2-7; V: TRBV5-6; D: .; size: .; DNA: TGTGCCAGCAGCGCCCCGGGACGGTCCTACGAGCAGTACTTC; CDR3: CASSAPGRSYEQYF
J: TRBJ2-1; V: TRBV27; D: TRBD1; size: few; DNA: TGTGCCAGCAGCCCCTCAGGGGGACGGGATCGGGAGCAGTTCTTC; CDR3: CASSPSGGRDREQFF
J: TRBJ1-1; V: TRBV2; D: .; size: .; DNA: TGTGCCAGCAGTATAGCGGGAGCTTTCTTT; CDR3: CASSIAGAFF
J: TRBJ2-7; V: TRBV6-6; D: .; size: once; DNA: TGTGCCAGCAGCCCCATCGGATCCTACGAGCAGTACTTC; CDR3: CASSPIGSYEQYF
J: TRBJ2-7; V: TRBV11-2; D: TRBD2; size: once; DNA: TGTGCCAGCAGCTTAGGGACTAGCGGGAGCGAGAGCTCCTACGAGCAGTACTTC; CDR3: CASSLGTSGSESSYEQYF
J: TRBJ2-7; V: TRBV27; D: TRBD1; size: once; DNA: TGTGCCATACGGGACAGGATCGGCGAGCAGTACTTC; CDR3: CAIRDRIGEQYF
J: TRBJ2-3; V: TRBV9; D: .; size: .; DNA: TGTGCCAGCAGCGTAGTAGCTTCCCTCACAGATACGCAGTATTTT; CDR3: CASSVVASLTDTQYF
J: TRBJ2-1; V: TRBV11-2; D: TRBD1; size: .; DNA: TGTGCCAGCAGCTTTCTTGCAGGGGGTGCCTACAATGAGCAGTTCTTC; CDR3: CASSFLAGGAYNEQFF
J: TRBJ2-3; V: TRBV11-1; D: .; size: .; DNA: TGTGCCAGCAGCTTTCGTGTTTTAGGGGGAATTTCTGGAGATACGCAGTATTTT; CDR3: CASSFRVLGGISGDTQYF
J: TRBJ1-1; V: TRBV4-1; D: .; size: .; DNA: TGCGCCAGCAGCGCGGACCGGGGGAACACTGAAGCTTTCTTT; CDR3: CASSADRGNTEAFF
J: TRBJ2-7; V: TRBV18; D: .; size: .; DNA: TGTGCCAGCTCACCAATAGATGGGGCGGGTGAGCAGTACTTC; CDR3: CASSPIDGAGEQYF
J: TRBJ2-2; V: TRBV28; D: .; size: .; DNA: TGTGCCAGCAGTTTAAGGGGCTGGGGCACCGGGGAGCTGTTTTTT; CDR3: CASSLRGWGTGELFF
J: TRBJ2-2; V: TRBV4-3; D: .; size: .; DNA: TGCGCCAGCAGCCAAGATCCGGGGAACCCCGGGGAGCTGTTTTTT; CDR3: CASSQDPGNPGELFF
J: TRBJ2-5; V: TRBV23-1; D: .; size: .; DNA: TGCGCCAGCAGTCAAGTTGGACAGACGTACCAAGAGACCCAGTACTTC; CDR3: CASSQVGQTYQETQYF
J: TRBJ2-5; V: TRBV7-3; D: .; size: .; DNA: TGTGCCAGCAGCTTGAGGGGGACATCGAAAGAGACCCAGTACTTC; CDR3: CASSLRGTSKETQYF
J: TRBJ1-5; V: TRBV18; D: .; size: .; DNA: TGTGCCAGCTCATCTACAGGGACGGGTAGCAATCAGCCCCAGCATTTT; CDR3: CASSSTGTGSNQPQHF
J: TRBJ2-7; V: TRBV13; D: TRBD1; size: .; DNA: TGTGCCAGCAACCCTTGGACAGGGTGGAACTCCTACGAGCAGTACTTC; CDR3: CASNPWTGWNSYEQYF
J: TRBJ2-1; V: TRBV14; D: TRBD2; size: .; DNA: TGTGCCAGCAGCCAAAGGATACCGGGACTAGCGGGATCTTTTGAGCAGTTCTTC; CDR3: CASSQRIPGLAGSFEQFF
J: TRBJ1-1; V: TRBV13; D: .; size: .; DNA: TGTGCCAGCAGCTTAGTCTCCCATGAAGCTTTCTTT; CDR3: CASSLVSHEAFF
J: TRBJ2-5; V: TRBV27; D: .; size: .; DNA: TGTGCCAGCAGTTCCGGATCCCGGGAGACCCAGTACTTC; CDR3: CASSSGSRETQYF
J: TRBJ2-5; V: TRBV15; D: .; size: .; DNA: TGTGCCACCAGCCTTGGGGTTTGGGAGACCCAGTACTTC; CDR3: CATSLGVWETQYF
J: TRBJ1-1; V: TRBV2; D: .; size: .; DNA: TGTGCCAGCAGTGAGGGGGGCTTGAACACTGAAGCTTTCTTT; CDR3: CASSEGGLNTEAFF
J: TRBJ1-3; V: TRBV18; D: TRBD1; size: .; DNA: TGTGCCAGCTCACTCGGGACAGGGGGCACGGGAAACACCATATATTTT; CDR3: CASSLGTGGTGNTIYF
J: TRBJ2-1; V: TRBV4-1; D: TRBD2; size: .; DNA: TGCGCCAGCAGCCGAAAGTTGGGGACTAGCGGGATGGGGCTAAATGAGCAGTTCTTC; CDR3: CASSRKLGTSGMGLNEQFF
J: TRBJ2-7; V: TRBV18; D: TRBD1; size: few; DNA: TGTGCCAGCTCACCACCGATGACAGGGACCGAGCAGTACTTC; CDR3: CASSPPMTGTEQYF
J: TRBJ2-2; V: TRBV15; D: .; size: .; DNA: TGTGCCACCAGCAGAGATCGGAGCCCCGGGGAGCTGTTTTTT; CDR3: CATSRDRSPGELFF
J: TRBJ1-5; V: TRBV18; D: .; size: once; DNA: TGTGCCAGCTCACCACCGGGGGGTCAGCCCCAGCATTTT; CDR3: CASSPPGGQPQHF
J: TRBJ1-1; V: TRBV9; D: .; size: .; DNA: TGTGCCAGCATTGCCGTAGACAGGTTGGGAGGGGACACTGAAGCTTTCTTT; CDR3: CASIAVDRLGGDTEAFF
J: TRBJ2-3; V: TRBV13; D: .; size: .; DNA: TGTGCCAGCAGCTTAGGGGCGACTGATACGCAGTATTTT; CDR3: CASSLGATDTQYF
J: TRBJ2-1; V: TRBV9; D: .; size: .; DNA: TGTGCCAGCAGCGCTCGGCAGGAGTCCTACAATGAGCAGTTCTTC; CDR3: CASSARQESYNEQFF